The source of this TCR beta chain is a study of OX40 agonist ivuxolimab in advanced cancers. The germline gives CDR1 SGHNT, CDR2 YYREEE (reference sequence). This CDR3 has 16 residues. Trimming removed 4 bases at V and 3 bases at J, with 16 bases between. This clone appeared once. The repertoire was sequenced with immunoSEQ multiplex PCR; TCRdb's copy has only in-frame clones and lacks some. The table shows 100,000 to 150,000 clones, with about nine tenths occurring only once. The clonotype was recovered from an adult with an advanced solid tumor such as melanoma, head and neck, liver or kidney cancer. This sample comprised CD4+ or CD8+ T cells sorted from blood, obtained in a trial of the OX40 agonist ivuxolimab. The V gene is TRBV5-4, the J gene TRBJ1-4; D not certain. CDR3 amino acids: CASSLGGGLANEKLFF. CDR3 sequence (DNA): TGTGCCAGCAGCCTGGGAGGCGGGTTGGCTAATGAAAAACTGTTTTTT. The full variable domain, rest sourced from reference TRBV5-4 and TRBJ1-4, is ETGVTQSPTHLIKTRGQQVTLRCSSQSGHNTVSWYQQALGQGPQFIFQYYREEENGRGNFPPRFSGLQFPNYSSELNVNALELDDSALYLCASSLGGGLANEKLFFGSGTQLSVL.